One and the same sample provided the 5 T cell receptor beta chains below, sequenced in a study of radiotherapy plus CTLA-4 blockade in lung cancer (dated by TCRdb to about 2018). Library prep was done by the immunoSEQ multiplex PCR assay. TCRdb took over this immuneACCESS table, retaining in-frame rearrangements with V and J assigned. Such tables are incomplete; in checked studies, under half of the missing clones stem from an unresolved V gene, and the remainder is unexplained. This sample is represented by roughly 57,000 clones; 70% to 85% of them were singletons. The leading ten clones occupy around 6.6% of the sample. This material consisted of peripheral blood, taken from a patient treated with radiotherapy plus ipilimumab. Receptors originate from a human donor with non-small cell lung cancer whose response to radiotherapy plus ipilimumab could not be evaluated.

The chain uses TRBV15 and TRBJ1-2, with a tentative D call TRBD1 (6 bases). Trimming stripped 2 bases from V and 6 bases from J, with 7 bases between. Germline V gene data show CDR1 as LNHNV and CDR2 as YYDKDF (reference sequence). This CDR3 has 12 amino acids. Here the CDR3 reads CATSRQGNGYTF. DNA for the CDR3: TGTGCCACCAGCAGACAGGGGAATGGCTACACCTTC.

This chain joins TRBV11-2 and TRBJ2-7; TRBD2 matches at 9 bases. V trimming: 1 base; J trimming: 3 bases; junction bases outside the gene matches: 4. Germline loops: CDR1 SGHAT, CDR2 FQNNGV. CDR3 length: 15 residues. In DNA, the CDR3 is TGTGCCAGCAGCTTAGGGACTAGCGTGGTCTACGAGCAGTACTTC. Translation: CASSLGTSVVYEQYF.

By frequency in the sample, this clone is medium-sized (0.01 to 0.1%). This chain links TRBV29-1 with TRBJ2-7; the match to TRBD1 covers 10 bases. The CDR3 is 13 residues long. V lost 3 bases, J lost 6 bases, and 5 bases stayed unmatched. CDR1 is SQVTM, CDR2 ANQGSEA, per germline. The DNA of the CDR3 is TGCAGCGTTGAGGAGACAGGGGGCCTCGAGCAGTACTTC. Translated, it gives CSVEETGGLEQYF.

This chain joins TRBV6-6 and TRBJ2-7; D is perhaps TRBD1 (6 bases). CDR3 length equals 15 residues. From germline, CDR1 is MNHNY and CDR2 SVGAGI (reference sequence). The V gene lost 4 bases and the J gene lost 3 bases, with 16 bases spanning the gap. CDR3 region: CASSSTGYVFYEQYF. CDR3 bases: TGTGCCAGCAGTTCCACAGGGTATGTGTTCTACGAGCAGTACTTC.

For this clone: A read error is likely, as this CDR3 ends without the conserved phenylalanine or tryptophan. V usage is TRBV9 and J usage is TRBJ1-2; D unresolved. This CDR3 has 16 residues. CDR1 is SGDLS and CDR2 is YYNGEE in the germline V gene. The V and J ends lost 0 bases and 0 bases respectively, with 12 bases between them. DNA of the CDR3: TGTGCCAGCAGCGTAGATAGGACTGGAACTAACTATGGCTACACCTCC. Its protein is CASSVDRTGTNYGYTS.